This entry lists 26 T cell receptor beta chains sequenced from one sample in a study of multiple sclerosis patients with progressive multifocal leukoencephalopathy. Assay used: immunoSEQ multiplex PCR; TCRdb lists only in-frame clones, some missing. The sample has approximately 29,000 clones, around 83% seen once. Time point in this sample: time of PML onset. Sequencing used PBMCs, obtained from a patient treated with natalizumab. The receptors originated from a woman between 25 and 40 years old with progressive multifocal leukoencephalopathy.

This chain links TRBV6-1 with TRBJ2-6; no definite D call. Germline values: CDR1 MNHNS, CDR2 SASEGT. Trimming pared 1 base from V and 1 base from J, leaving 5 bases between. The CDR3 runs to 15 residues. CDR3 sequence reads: CASSEGQSGANVLTF. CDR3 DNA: TGTGCCAGCAGTGAAGGACAATCTGGGGCCAACGTCCTGACTTTC.

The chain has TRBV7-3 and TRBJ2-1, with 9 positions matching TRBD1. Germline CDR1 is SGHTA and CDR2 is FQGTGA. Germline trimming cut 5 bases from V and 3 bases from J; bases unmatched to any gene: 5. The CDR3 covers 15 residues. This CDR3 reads CASSADRGSYNEQFF. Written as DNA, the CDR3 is TGTGCCAGCAGCGCCGACAGGGGGAGCTACAATGAGCAGTTCTTC.

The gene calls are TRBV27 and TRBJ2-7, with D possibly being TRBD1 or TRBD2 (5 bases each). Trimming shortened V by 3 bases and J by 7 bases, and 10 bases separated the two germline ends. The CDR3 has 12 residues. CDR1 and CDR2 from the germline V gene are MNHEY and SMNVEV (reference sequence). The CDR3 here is CASSFNGGEQYF. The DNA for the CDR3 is TGTGCCAGCAGTTTTAATGGGGGAGAGCAGTACTTC.

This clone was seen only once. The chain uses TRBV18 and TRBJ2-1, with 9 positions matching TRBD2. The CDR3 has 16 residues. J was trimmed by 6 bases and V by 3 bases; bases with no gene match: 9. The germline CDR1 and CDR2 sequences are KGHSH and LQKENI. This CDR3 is CASSPFLREGPNEQFF. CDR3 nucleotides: TGTGCCAGCTCACCTTTTTTGCGGGAGGGCCCCAATGAGCAGTTCTTC.

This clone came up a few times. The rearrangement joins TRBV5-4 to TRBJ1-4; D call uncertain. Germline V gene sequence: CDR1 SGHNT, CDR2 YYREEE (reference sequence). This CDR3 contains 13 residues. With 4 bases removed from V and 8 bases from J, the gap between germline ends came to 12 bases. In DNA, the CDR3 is TGTGCCAGCAGCCGCCTTGGGGAGGAAAAACTGTTTTTT. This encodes CASSRLGEEKLFF.

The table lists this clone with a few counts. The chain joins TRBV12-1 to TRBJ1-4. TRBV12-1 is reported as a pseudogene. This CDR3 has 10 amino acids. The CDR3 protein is CASSFRQLFF. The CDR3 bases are TGTGCCAGCAGCTTTCGCCAACTGTTTTTT.

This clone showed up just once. The DNA for the CDR3 is TGTGCCAGCAGACCCGACGGGGGCGGACTAGCGGGCACAGATACGCAGTATTTT. Its protein is CASRPDGGGLAGTDTQYF. V and J are TRBV12-1 and TRBJ2-3; the DNA was not compared with TRBD2, the D call given in the table. TRBV12-1 represents a pseudogene. CDR3 size: 18 residues.

CDR3 in amino acids: CASGLVIPPGNQPQHF. CDR3 DNA: TGTGCTAGTGGTTTGGTAATCCCCCCCGGCAATCAGCCCCAGCATTTT. V and J are TRBV12-5 and TRBJ1-5; no definite D call. Trimming pared 0 bases from V and 2 bases from J, leaving 11 bases between. Looked up from germline, CDR1 is LGHNT and CDR2 is FRNRAP. The CDR3 loop spans 16 amino acids.

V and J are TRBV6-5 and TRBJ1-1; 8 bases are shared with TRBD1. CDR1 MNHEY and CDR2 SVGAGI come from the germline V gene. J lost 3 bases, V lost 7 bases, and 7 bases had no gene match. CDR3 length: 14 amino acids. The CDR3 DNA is TGTGCCAGCAAGGGTCACAGGGGGTACACTGAAGCTTTCTTT. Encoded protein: CASKGHRGYTEAFF.

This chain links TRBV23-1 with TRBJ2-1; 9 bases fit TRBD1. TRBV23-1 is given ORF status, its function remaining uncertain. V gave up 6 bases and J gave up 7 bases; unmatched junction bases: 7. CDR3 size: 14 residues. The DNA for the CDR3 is TGCGCCAGCAGGACAACGGGACAGGGAAATGAGCAGTTCTTC. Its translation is CASRTTGQGNEQFF.

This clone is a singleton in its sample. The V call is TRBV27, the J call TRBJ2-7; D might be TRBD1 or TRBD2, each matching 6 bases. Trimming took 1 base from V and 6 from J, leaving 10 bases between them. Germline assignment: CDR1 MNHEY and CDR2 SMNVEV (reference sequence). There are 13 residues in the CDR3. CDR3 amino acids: CASSLLGGGEQYF. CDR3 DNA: TGTGCCAGCAGTTTATTAGGGGGAGGCGAGCAGTACTTC.

CDR3 region: CASSLGGTAAFTDTQYF. The CDR3 DNA follows: TGTGCCAGCAGCTTAGGAGGGACAGCAGCATTCACAGATACGCAGTATTTT. V is TRBV7-6 and J is TRBJ2-3; TRBD1 matches 7 bases. Germline trimming cut 1 base from V and 2 bases from J; bases unmatched to any gene: 9. The CDR3 runs 17 residues. Germline V CDR1 and CDR2: SGHVS, FNYEAQ.

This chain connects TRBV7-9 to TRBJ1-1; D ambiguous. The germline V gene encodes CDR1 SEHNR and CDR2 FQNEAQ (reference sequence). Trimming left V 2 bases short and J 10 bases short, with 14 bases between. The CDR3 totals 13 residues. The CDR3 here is CASSLSVGTGAFF. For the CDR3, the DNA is TGTGCCAGCAGCTTATCGGTCGGAACGGGAGCTTTCTTT.

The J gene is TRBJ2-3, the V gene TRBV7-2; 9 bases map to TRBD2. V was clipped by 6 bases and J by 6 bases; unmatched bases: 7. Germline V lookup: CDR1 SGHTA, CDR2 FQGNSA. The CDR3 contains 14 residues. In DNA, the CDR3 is TGTGCCAGCAGAACGGGACTAGCTCGTGATACGCAGTATTTT. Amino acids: CASRTGLARDTQYF.

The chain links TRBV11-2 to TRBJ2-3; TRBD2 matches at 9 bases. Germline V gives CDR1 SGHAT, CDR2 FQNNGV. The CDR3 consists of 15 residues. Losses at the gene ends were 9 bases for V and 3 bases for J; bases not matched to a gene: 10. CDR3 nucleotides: TGTGCCAGTAGTAAGACTAGCGGAAGGACAGATACGCAGTATTTT. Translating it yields CASSKTSGRTDTQYF.

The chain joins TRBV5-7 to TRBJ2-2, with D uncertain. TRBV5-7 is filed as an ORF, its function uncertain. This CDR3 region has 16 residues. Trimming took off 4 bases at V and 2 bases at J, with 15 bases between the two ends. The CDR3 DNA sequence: TGTGCCAGCAGCCCCAACGGAAGATCCAACACCGGGGAGCTGTTTTTT. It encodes CASSPNGRSNTGELFF.

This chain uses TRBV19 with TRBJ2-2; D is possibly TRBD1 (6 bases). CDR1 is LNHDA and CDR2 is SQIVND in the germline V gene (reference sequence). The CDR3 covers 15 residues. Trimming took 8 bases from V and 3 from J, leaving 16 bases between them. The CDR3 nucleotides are TGTGCCAGTGGCGAGACCGGGACACACACCGGGGAGCTGTTTTTT. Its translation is CASGETGTHTGELFF.

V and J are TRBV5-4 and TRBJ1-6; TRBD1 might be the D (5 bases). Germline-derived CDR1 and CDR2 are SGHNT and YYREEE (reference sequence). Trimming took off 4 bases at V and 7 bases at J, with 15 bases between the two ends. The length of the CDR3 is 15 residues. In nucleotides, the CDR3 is TGTGCCAGCAGCCTAACCGGGACCCTGAATTCACCCCTCCACTTT. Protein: CASSLTGTLNSPLHF.

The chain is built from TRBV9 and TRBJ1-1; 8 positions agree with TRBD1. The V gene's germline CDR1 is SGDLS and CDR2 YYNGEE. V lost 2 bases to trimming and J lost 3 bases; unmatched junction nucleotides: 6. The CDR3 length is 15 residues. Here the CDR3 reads CASSVAGGRDTEAFF. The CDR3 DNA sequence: TGTGCCAGCAGCGTTGCAGGGGGCCGTGACACTGAAGCTTTCTTT.

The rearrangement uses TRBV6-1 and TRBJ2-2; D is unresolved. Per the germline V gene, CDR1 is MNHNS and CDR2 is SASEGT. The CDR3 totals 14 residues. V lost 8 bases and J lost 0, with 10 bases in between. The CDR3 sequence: CASFTFTNTGELFF. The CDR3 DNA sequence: TGTGCCAGCTTTACTTTTACGAACACCGGGGAGCTGTTTTTT.

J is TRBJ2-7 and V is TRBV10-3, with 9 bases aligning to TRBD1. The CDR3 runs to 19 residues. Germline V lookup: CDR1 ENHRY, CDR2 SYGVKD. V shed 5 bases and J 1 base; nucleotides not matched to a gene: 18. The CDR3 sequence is CAISNLQGANKRSSYEQYF. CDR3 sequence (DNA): TGTGCCATCAGTAACCTACAGGGGGCAAATAAGAGGAGTTCCTACGAGCAGTACTTC.

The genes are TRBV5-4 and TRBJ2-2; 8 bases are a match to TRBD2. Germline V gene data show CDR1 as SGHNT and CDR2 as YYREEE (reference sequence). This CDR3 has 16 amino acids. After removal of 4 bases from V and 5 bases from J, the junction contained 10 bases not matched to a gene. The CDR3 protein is CASSPQTREGTGELFF. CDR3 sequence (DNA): TGTGCCAGCAGCCCACAGACCCGGGAGGGGACCGGGGAGCTGTTTTTT.

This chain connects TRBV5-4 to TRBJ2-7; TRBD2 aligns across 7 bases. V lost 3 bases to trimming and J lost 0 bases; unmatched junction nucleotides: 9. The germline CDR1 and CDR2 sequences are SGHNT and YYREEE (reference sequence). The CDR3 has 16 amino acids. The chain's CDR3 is CASSSPASGNSYEQYF. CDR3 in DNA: TGTGCCAGCAGCTCCCCCGCTAGCGGCAACTCCTACGAGCAGTACTTC.

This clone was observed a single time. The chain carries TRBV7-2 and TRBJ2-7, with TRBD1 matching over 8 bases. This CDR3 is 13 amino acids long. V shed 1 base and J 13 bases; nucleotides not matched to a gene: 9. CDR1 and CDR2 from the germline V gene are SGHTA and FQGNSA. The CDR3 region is CASSLGVGTGGYF. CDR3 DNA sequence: TGTGCCAGCAGCTTAGGTGTTGGGACAGGAGGTTACTTC.

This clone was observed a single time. CDR3 bases: TGTGCCAGCAGCCAAGAACTACGGACAGTTCCCTACAATGAGCAGTTCTTC. It codes for CASSQELRTVPYNEQFF. The J gene is TRBJ2-1, the V gene TRBV4-2, with D tentatively TRBD1 (6 bases). This CDR3 has 17 residues. Trimming left V 0 bases short and J 2 bases short, with 14 bases between. From germline, CDR1 is LGHNA and CDR2 YNFKEQ.

For the CDR3, the DNA is TGTGCCAGCCGGAAGACAAGCACTGAAGCTTTCTTT. It codes for CASRKTSTEAFF. The V call is TRBV2, the J call TRBJ1-1; no clear D. V was clipped by 8 bases and J by 4 bases, with 11 bases between them. The CDR3 totals 12 residues. Per the germline V gene, CDR1 is SNHLY and CDR2 is FYNNEI. Complete variable domain (other parts from reference TRBV2 and TRBJ1-1): EPEVTQTPSHQVTQMGQEVILRCVPISNHLYFYWYRQILGQKVEFLVSFYNNEISEKSEIFDDQFSVERPDGSNFTLKIRSTKLEDSAMYFCASRKTSTEAFFGQGTRLTVV.